Here is one T cell receptor (beta chain) with its context. CDR1 SGHVS and CDR2 FQNEAQ come from the germline V gene. V trimming: 6 bases; J trimming: 3 bases; junction bases outside the gene matches: 11. The CDR3 loop spans 16 amino acids. The data stem from a study of T cell changes during pregnancy in multiple sclerosis. Sequenced by immunoSEQ multiplex PCR; TCRdb stores in-frame clones only, minus some. Counted here are some 60,000 clones, roughly 93% occurring once; the ten biggest clones make up under 2%. The rearrangement links TRBV7-8 to TRBJ2-7; 10 positions agree with TRBD2. The clonotype was recovered from a female donor with multiple sclerosis, enrolled in a pregnancy study. The source material was peripheral blood, sampled after pregnancy. The CDR3 sequence: CASRSSPGLAVYEQYF. The CDR3, as DNA: TGTGCCAGCAGGTCAAGTCCAGGACTAGCGGTCTACGAGCAGTACTTC.